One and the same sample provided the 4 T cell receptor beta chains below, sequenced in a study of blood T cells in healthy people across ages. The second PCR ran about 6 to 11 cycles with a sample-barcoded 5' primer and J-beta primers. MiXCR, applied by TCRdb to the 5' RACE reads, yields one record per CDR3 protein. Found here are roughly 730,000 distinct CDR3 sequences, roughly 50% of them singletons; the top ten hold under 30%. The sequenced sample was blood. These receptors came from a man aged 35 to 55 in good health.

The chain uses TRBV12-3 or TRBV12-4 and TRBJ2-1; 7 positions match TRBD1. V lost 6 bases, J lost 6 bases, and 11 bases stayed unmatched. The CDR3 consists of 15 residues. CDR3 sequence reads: CASRLSGGQLNEQFF. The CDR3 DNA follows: TGTGCCAGCAGACTATCTGGGGGACAGCTCAATGAGCAGTTCTTC.

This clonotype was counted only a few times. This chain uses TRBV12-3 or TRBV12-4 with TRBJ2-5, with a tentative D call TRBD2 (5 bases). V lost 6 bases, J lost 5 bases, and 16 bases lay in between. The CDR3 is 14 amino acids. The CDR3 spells CASRPGWRGETQYF. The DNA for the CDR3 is TGTGCCAGCAGACCGGGGTGGAGAGGGGAGACCCAGTACTTC.

CDR3 protein: CASSTGGVNEKLFF. In nucleotides, the CDR3 is TGTGCCAGTTCGACAGGGGGCGTGAATGAAAAACTGTTTTTT. The chain uses TRBV25-1 and TRBJ1-4; TRBD1 aligns across 10 bases. With 9 bases clipped from V and 5 bases from J, the junction kept 6 bases outside the gene matches. The CDR3 has 14 residues. The V gene's germline CDR1 is MGHDK and CDR2 SYGVNS. The full variable domain, rest sourced from reference TRBV25-1 and TRBJ1-4, is EADIYQTPRYLVIGTGKKITLECSQTMGHDKMYWYQQDPGMELHLIHYSYGVNSTEKGDLSSESTVSRIRTEHFPLTLESARPSHTSQYLCASSTGGVNEKLFFGSGTQLSVL.

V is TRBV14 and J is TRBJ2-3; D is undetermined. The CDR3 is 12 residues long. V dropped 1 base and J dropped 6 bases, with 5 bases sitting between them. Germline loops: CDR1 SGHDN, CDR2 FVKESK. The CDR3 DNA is TGTGCCAGCAGCCAAGGTCTGGATACGCAGTATTTT. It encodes CASSQGLDTQYF.